This TCR beta chain was sequenced in a study of blood T cell repertoires in COVID-19. Whole-study context: Samples representing acute and convalescent COVID-19 were sourced from the United States, Italy and Spain. Sources were T cells, B-cell-depleted T cells, or PBMCs; the material itself was cDNA or gDNA.

Under the authors' procedure: Estimates of nucleated cell counts were drawn from the amplification of reference gene primers. Generated by immunoSEQ multiplex PCR, the TCRdb table keeps only in-frame clones and is missing some. V, J and clone size derive from that table, while D and trimming were established from the DNA sequence. The table includes approximately 300,000 clones, more than 85% detected once. Germline V lookup: CDR1 SGHRS, CDR2 YFSETQ. The CDR3 totals 19 residues. The J segment lost 0 bases and the V segment lost 3 bases, leaving 10 bases of the junction unmatched. J is TRBJ2-3 and V is TRBV5-1, with 13 positions matching TRBD2. The TCR sequence derives from a young man with acute or convalescent COVID-19. The sample consisted of peripheral blood. The CDR3 loop reads CASSSSGTSGATSTDTQYF. Here the CDR3 DNA reads TGCGCCAGCAGCTCGAGTGGGACTAGCGGGGCCACTAGCACAGATACGCAGTATTTT.